This T cell receptor (beta chain) came from a study of blood T cell repertoires in COVID-19. The wider study: PBMCs, B-cell-depleted T cells, or T cells were the source of the cDNA or gDNA that made up the material.

The Seattle patients, enrolled during active infection, were followed longitudinally. Original handling: It was from reference gene primer amplification that nucleated cell counts were estimated. Some clones are missing from TCRdb's copy, which holds only in-frame ones; the method was immunoSEQ multiplex PCR. D and trimming were read from the DNA, whereas the V and J calls and clone size are those reported in that table. The sample consists of nearly 350,000 clones, more than 70% of them appearing once. The specimen was peripheral blood. This clonotype was obtained from a woman aged 70 to 79 with COVID-19, enrolled during active disease.

CDR3 sequence: CASSSRETQYF. The CDR3 DNA reads TGTGCCAGCAGCTCCCGGGAGACCCAGTACTTC. V usage is TRBV11-2 and J usage is TRBJ2-5; D gene unclear. With 4 bases removed from V and 5 bases from J, the gap between germline ends came to 5 bases. This CDR3 has 11 residues. Per the germline V gene, CDR1 is SGHAT and CDR2 is FQNNGV.